Here is one T cell receptor (beta chain) with its context. The germline gives CDR1 SGDLS, CDR2 YYNGEE. There are 14 residues in the CDR3. This entry is derived from a study of T cells expressing NK-cell markers. Looking at the study overall: Sorted CD3+CD56-NKG2C+, CD3+CD56+NKG2C- and CD3+CD56+NKG2C+ T cells were the source of the TCR beta repertoires.

Making the TCR beta cDNA relied on 5'RACE template switching with UMIs. TCRdb re-called the 5' RACE reads and gives one entry per CDR3 protein, without DNA. The sample table sets out about 460,000 distinct CDR3 sequences. This sequence joins TRBV9 and TRBJ2-1; the TRBD1 assignment by TCRdb is unverifiable without DNA. The sequence came from a woman in her fifties or sixties in good health. Sequenced input: blood T cells: a sorted CD56 or NKG2C T cell subset, CD4+ or CD8+ T cells, or bulk PBMC T cells (not recorded which). This CDR3 reads CASSVATPGIEQFF. The entire variable domain, with the rest obtained from reference TRBV9 and TRBJ2-1, is as follows: DSGVTQTPKHLITATGQRVTLRCSPRSGDLSVYWYQQSLDQGLQFLIQYYNGEERAKGNILERFSAQQFPDLHSELNLSSLELGDSALYFCASSVATPGIEQFFGPGTRLTVL.